Listed here is a single T cell receptor (beta chain). Its antigen is still unknown. The data belong to a study of cytomegalovirus exposure and HLA in healthy donors. Findings and caveats of the study: Several top significant clusters appeared, in a later analysis, to be linked to common viral pathogens.

The J segment lost 11 bases and the V segment lost 5 bases, leaving 5 bases of the junction unmatched. Germline assignment: CDR1 MNHNS and CDR2 SASEGT. The CDR3 length is 13 residues. 13 Jbeta primers and 60 Vbeta primers were used for the PCR. TCRdb's table, derived via immunoSEQ multiplex PCR, lists solely in-frame clones and lacks some. The table lists more than 140,000 clones. This receptor was taken from a woman between 18 and 29 years old in good health and CMV-seronegative. Sequenced sample: PBMCs. The rearrangement links TRBV6-1 to TRBJ1-4; 10 nucleotides line up with TRBD1. The CDR3: CASSTQDRGKLFF. The DNA for the CDR3 is TGTGCCAGCAGTACCCAGGACAGGGGGAAACTGTTTTTT.